Listed below are T cell receptor beta chains from one sample, sequenced in a study of blood T cell repertoires in COVID-19. Libraries were prepared by immunoSEQ multiplex PCR; TCRdb keeps only in-frame clonotypes and omits some of them. Here the sample spans approximately 65,000 clones, about 82% being singletons. Sequencing was carried out using PBMCs or T cells enriched from blood (not recorded which). These receptor sequences come from a middle-aged woman with acute COVID-19. The CDR3 runs from the conserved cysteine through the conserved F or W. D genes are given only for firm matches. Part of the rows lack a size; the others show once, few, many or a class for expanded clones.

D gene: -
J gene: TRBJ2-5
V gene: TRBV6-5
clone size: -
CDR3 DNA: TGTGCCAGCAGTTACGGGAGAGAAGAGACCCAGTACTTC
CDR3 protein: CASSYGREETQYF

D gene: -
J gene: TRBJ1-4
V gene: TRBV5-1
clone size: few
CDR3 DNA: TGCGCCAGCAGCTTGGGGACAACTCGAGAAAAACTGTTTTTT
CDR3 protein: CASSLGTTREKLFF

D gene: TRBD1
J gene: TRBJ2-3
V gene: TRBV29-1
clone size: -
CDR3 DNA: TGCAGCGGGGTAGGGACAGGGGGCAATTCAGATACGCAGTATTTT
CDR3 protein: CSGVGTGGNSDTQYF

D gene: TRBD2
J gene: TRBJ2-5
V gene: TRBV19
clone size: -
CDR3 DNA: TGTGCCAGTAGTGTGGCGGGGGGGGCCCAAGAGACCCAGTACTTC
CDR3 protein: CASSVAGGAQETQYF

D gene: TRBD2
J gene: TRBJ2-1
V gene: TRBV25-1
clone size: -
CDR3 DNA: TGTGCCAGCAGTGTAACTAGCGGGGGGCTTTACAATGAGCAGTTCTTC
CDR3 protein: CASSVTSGGLYNEQFF

D gene: TRBD1
J gene: TRBJ1-2
V gene: TRBV10-3
clone size: -
CDR3 DNA: TGTGCCACCGGACAGGGCGGCTACACCTTC
CDR3 protein: CATGQGGYTF

D gene: TRBD2
J gene: TRBJ2-3
V gene: TRBV5-1
clone size: -
CDR3 DNA: TGCGCCAGCAGCTTGTGGTGGAGCGGGAGCAGTACAGATACGCAGTATTTT
CDR3 protein: CASSLWWSGSSTDTQYF

D gene: -
J gene: TRBJ1-1
V gene: TRBV28
clone size: -
CDR3 DNA: TGTGCCAGCAGCCCCGCGACTGAAGCTTTCTTT
CDR3 protein: CASSPATEAFF

D gene: TRBD1
J gene: TRBJ1-5
V gene: TRBV19
clone size: few
CDR3 DNA: TGTGCCAGTAGACCGGACAGGGCCGCCAACGGGCCCCAGCATTTT
CDR3 protein: CASRPDRAANGPQHF

D gene: -
J gene: TRBJ2-1
V gene: TRBV11-2
clone size: -
CDR3 DNA: TGTGCCAGCAGCTTAGATCCCTTAAATGAGCAGTTCTTC
CDR3 protein: CASSLDPLNEQFF

D gene: TRBD2
J gene: TRBJ2-7
V gene: TRBV6-6
clone size: -
CDR3 DNA: TGTGCCAGCAGGCCGGGACTAGCGGGACCATCCGGGCAGTACTTC
CDR3 protein: CASRPGLAGPSGQYF

D gene: -
J gene: TRBJ2-5
V gene: TRBV28
clone size: once
CDR3 DNA: TGTGCCAGCAGGGGTCGACTGCCCAAACGAGAGACCCAGTACTTC
CDR3 protein: CASRGRLPKRETQYF

D gene: -
J gene: TRBJ1-4
V gene: TRBV28
clone size: -
CDR3 DNA: TGTGCCAGCAGTCCACTACTTCACAGGGCAACTAATGAAAAACTGTTTTTT
CDR3 protein: CASSPLLHRATNEKLFF

D gene: -
J gene: TRBJ1-4
V gene: TRBV19
clone size: -
CDR3 DNA: TGTGCCAGCAGTGACACACCTCCCCACGGAAAACTGTTTTTT
CDR3 protein: CASSDTPPHGKLFF

D gene: -
J gene: TRBJ2-1
V gene: TRBV4-2
clone size: -
CDR3 DNA: TGTGCCAGCAGCCTTGAGGGAGGAAGTCACAATGAGCAGTTCTTC
CDR3 protein: CASSLEGGSHNEQFF

D gene: -
J gene: TRBJ2-2
V gene: TRBV7-9
clone size: -
CDR3 DNA: TGTGCCAGCAGCTTAGGGCAGGGGAACACCGGGGAGCTGTTTTTT
CDR3 protein: CASSLGQGNTGELFF

D gene: -
J gene: TRBJ2-1
V gene: TRBV7-6
clone size: once
CDR3 DNA: TGTGCCAGCAGTTCTTCCGGTGTGAGCACCGATGAGCAGTTCTTC
CDR3 protein: CASSSSGVSTDEQFF

D gene: -
J gene: TRBJ2-4
V gene: TRBV2
clone size: -
CDR3 DNA: TGTGCCAGCAGTCCCTGGGGGCCGACTACCGTTGGGGACATTCAGTACTTC
CDR3 protein: CASSPWGPTTVGDIQYF

D gene: -
J gene: TRBJ1-2
V gene: TRBV2
clone size: -
CDR3 DNA: TGTGCCAGCAGTGGGGGAAACAGGGAAGCCTACACCTTC
CDR3 protein: CASSGGNREAYTF

D gene: -
J gene: TRBJ2-7
V gene: TRBV4-1
clone size: -
CDR3 DNA: TGCGCCAGCAGCCGCCCTCGGCAAGGGAGCTCCTACGAGCAGTACTTC
CDR3 protein: CASSRPRQGSSYEQYF

D gene: TRBD1
J gene: TRBJ2-2
V gene: TRBV5-1
clone size: -
CDR3 DNA: TGCGCCAGCAGCCACCTTCGGACAGGGGTTGCCGGGGAGCTGTTTTTT
CDR3 protein: CASSHLRTGVAGELFF

D gene: -
J gene: TRBJ2-1
V gene: TRBV11-3
clone size: -
CDR3 DNA: TGTGCCAGCAGCTTAGGGCCGACAGCCAATGAGCAGTTCTTC
CDR3 protein: CASSLGPTANEQFF

D gene: -
J gene: TRBJ2-5
V gene: TRBV5-1
clone size: -
CDR3 DNA: TGCGCCAGCAGCTTTGGGCCAAGCCAAGAGACCCAGTACTTC
CDR3 protein: CASSFGPSQETQYF

D gene: -
J gene: TRBJ1-1
V gene: TRBV6-1
clone size: -
CDR3 DNA: TGTGCCAGCAGTGAAGGGCAGTTGAACACTGAAGCTTTCTTT
CDR3 protein: CASSEGQLNTEAFF